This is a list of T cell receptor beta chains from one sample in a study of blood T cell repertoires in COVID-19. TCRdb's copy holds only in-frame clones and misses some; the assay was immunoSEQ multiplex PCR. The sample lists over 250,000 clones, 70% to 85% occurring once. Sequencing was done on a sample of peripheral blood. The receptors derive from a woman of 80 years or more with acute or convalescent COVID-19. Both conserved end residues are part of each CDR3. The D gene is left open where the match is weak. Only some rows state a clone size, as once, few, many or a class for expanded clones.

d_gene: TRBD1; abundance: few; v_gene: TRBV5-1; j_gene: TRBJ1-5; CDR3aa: CASSLGTTGGNQPQHF; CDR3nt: TGCGCCAGCAGCTTGGGCACGACAGGGGGTAACCAGCCCCAGCATTTT
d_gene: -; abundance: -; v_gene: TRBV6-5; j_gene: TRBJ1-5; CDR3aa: CASRSAGAGNQPQHF; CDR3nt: TGTGCCAGCAGGTCGGCGGGGGCTGGCAATCAGCCCCAGCATTTT
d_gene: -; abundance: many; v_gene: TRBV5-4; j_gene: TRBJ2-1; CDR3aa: CASSLSTSPNEQFF; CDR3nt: TGTGCCAGCAGCTTGTCTACTAGCCCCAATGAGCAGTTCTTC
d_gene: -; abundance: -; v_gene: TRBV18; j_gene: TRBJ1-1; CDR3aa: CASSPSGNSNTEAFF; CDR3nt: TGTGCCAGCTCACCATCAGGGAACTCGAACACTGAAGCTTTCTTT
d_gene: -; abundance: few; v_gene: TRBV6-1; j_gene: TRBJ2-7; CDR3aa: CASSENSVPGEQYF; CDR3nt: TGTGCCAGCAGTGAGAACTCAGTCCCGGGGGAGCAGTACTTC
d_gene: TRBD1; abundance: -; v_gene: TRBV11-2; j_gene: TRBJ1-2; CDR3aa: CASRPAGTGDSYGYTF; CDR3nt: TGTGCCAGCAGACCGGCCGGGACAGGGGATTCCTATGGCTACACCTTC
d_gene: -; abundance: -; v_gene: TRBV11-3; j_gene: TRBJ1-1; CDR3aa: CASSLAGGTEAFF; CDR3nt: TGTGCCAGCAGCTTAGCCGGGGGGACTGAAGCTTTCTTT
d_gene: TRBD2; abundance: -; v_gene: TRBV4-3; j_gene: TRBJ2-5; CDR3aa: CASSLGSGFQETQYF; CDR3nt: TGCGCCAGCAGCCTCGGTAGCGGGTTCCAAGAGACCCAGTACTTC
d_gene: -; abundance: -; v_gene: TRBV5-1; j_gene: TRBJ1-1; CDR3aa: CASSLEGRGNTEAFF; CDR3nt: TGCGCCAGCAGCTTGGAGGGACGGGGGAATACTGAAGCTTTCTTT
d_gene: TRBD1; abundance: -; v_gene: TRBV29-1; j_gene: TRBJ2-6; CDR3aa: CSVRTGTSGANVLTF; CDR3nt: TGCAGCGTCAGGACAGGGACCTCTGGGGCCAACGTCCTGACTTTC
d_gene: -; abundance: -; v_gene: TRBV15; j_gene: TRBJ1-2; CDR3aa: CATSRDRYSIGGYTF; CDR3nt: TGTGCCACCAGCAGAGATAGGTACAGTATAGGCGGCTACACCTTC
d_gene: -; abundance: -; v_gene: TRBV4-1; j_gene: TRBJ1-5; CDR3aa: CASSQETGVNQPQHF; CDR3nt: TGCGCCAGCAGCCAAGAAACAGGAGTCAATCAGCCCCAGCATTTT
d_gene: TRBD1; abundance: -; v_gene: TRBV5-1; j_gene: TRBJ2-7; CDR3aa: CASSWDSTTSYEQYF; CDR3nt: TGCGCCAGCAGCTGGGACAGCACCACATCCTACGAGCAGTACTTC
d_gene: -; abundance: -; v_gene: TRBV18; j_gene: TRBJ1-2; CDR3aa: CASSPQGLYGYTF; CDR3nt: TGTGCCAGCTCACCTCAGGGACTCTATGGCTACACCTTC
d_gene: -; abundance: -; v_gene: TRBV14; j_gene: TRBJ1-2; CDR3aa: CASSQPGRSYTF; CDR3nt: TGTGCCAGCAGCCAACCGGGAAGGAGCTACACCTTC
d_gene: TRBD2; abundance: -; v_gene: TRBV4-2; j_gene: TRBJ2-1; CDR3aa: CASSQRLAGGVSYNEQFF; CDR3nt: TGTGCCAGCAGCCAAAGACTAGCGGGAGGAGTATCCTACAATGAGCAGTTCTTC
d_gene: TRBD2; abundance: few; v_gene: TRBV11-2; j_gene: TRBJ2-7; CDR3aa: CASSLVGLAGGEQYF; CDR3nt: TGTGCCAGCAGCTTAGTGGGACTAGCGGGAGGCGAGCAGTACTTC
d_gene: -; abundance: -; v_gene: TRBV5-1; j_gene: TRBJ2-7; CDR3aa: CASSSQGLHEQYF; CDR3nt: TGCGCCAGCAGCTCCCAGGGTCTCCACGAGCAGTACTTC
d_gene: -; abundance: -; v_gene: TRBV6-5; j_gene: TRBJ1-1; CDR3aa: CASTPGTTRGTEAFF; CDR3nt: TGTGCCAGCACCCCTGGGACAACCCGGGGCACTGAAGCTTTCTTT
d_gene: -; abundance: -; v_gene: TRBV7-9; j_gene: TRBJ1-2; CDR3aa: CASYRREGWYSYGYTF; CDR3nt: TGTGCCAGCTACCGGAGGGAGGGCTGGTATAGCTATGGCTACACCTTC
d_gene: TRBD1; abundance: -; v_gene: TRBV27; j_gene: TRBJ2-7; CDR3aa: CASSFRTGGVEQYF; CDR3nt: TGTGCCAGCAGTTTCCGGACAGGGGGGGTCGAGCAGTACTTC
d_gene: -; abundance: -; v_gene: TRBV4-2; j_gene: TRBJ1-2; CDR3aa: CASSLESSYGYTF; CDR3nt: TGTGCCAGCAGCCTGGAGAGTAGCTATGGCTACACCTTC
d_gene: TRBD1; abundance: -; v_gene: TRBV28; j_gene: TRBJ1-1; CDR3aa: CASSVGQGWTEAFF; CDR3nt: TGTGCCAGCAGTGTAGGACAGGGCTGGACTGAAGCTTTCTTT
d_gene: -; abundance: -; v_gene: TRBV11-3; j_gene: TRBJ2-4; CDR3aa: CASSLSPQGNIQYF; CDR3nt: TGTGCCAGCAGCTTATCACCTCAGGGAAACATTCAGTACTTC
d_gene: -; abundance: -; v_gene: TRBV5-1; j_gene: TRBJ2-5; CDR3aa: CASSLTTNQETQYF; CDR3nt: TGCGCCAGCAGCCTGACTACTAACCAAGAGACCCAGTACTTC
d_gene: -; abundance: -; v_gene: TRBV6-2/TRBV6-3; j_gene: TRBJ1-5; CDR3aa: CASSYSYSNQPQHF; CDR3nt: TGTGCCAGCAGTTACTCTTATAGCAATCAGCCCCAGCATTTT
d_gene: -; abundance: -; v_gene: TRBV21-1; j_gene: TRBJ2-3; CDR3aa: CASSKGGASNSRTDTQYF; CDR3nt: TGTGCCAGCAGCAAAGGCGGCGCTTCGAATAGCCGCACAGATACGCAGTATTTT
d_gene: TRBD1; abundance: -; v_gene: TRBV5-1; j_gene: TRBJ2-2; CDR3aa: CASSLERTGYTGELFF; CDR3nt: TGCGCCAGCAGCTTGGAGAGGACAGGGTACACCGGGGAGCTGTTTTTT
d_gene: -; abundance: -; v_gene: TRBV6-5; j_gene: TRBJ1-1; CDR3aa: CASKVVGGGAEAFF; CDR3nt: TGTGCCAGCAAAGTCGTGGGAGGAGGGGCTGAAGCTTTCTTT
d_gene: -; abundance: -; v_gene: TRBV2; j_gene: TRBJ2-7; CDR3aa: CASSRGYEQYF; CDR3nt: TGTGCCAGCAGCCGGGGGTACGAGCAGTACTTC
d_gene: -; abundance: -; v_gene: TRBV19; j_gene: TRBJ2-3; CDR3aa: CATSLTGTDTQYF; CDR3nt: TGTGCCACCTCCCTAACGGGGACAGATACGCAGTATTTT
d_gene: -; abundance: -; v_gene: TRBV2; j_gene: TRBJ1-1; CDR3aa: CASSVATEAFF; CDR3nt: TGTGCCAGCAGTGTGGCCACTGAAGCTTTCTTT